This TCR beta chain was sequenced for a study of T-cell reconstitution after alpha-beta-depleted transplantation in children. Researchers prepared the TCRbeta library using unique molecular identifiers, the study reports. MiXCR, applied by TCRdb to the PCR reads, yields one record per CDR3 protein. The sample lists 400,000 to 500,000 distinct CDR3 sequences, roughly 11% occurring once. CDR3 length equals 16 residues. Ten or more counts support this clonotype. The sample consisted of PBMCs from the stem cell graft donor, taken from the stem cell graft. This clonotype originated in a human donor who donated a stem cell graft to a child with acute myeloid leukemia. The gene calls are TRBV21-1 and TRBJ2-4; the D call of TRBD1 is as the table states it, not checked on the DNA. TRBV21-1 corresponds to a pseudogene. CDR3 loop: CASSKARGNPENIQYF. In DNA, the CDR3 is TGTGCCAGCAGCAAAGCAAGGGGAAATCCCGAAAACATTCAGTACTTC.